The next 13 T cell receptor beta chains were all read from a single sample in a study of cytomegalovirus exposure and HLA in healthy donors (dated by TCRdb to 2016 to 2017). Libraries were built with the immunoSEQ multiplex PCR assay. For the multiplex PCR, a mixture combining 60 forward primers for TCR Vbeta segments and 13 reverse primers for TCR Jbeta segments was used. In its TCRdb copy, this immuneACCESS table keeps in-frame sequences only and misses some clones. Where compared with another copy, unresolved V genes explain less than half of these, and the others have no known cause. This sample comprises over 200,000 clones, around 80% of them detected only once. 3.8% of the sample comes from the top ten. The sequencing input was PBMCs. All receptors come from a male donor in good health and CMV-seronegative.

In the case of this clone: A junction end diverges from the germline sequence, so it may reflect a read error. DNA of the CDR3: TGTGCCGGCAGCGTAGCAACTAGCGGGCTTGCTGAGCAGTTCTTC. Amino acid sequence: CAGSVATSGLAEQFF. The chain couples TRBV9 to TRBJ2-1; 9 bases line up with TRBD2. The CDR3 has 15 residues. Per the germline V gene, CDR1 is SGDLS and CDR2 is YYNGEE.

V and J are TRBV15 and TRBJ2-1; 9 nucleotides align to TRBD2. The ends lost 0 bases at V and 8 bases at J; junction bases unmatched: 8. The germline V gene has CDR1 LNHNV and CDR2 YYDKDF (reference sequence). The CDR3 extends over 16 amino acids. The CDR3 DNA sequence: TGTGCCACCAGCAGAGAAGCGGGAGGACCTGGGGATGAGCAGTTCTTC. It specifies CATSREAGGPGDEQFF.

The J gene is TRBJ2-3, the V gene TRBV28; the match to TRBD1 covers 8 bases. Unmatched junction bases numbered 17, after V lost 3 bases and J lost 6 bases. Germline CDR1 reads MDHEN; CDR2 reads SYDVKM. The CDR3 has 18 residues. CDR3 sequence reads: CASSFLPGTGRSHDTQYF. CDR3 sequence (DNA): TGTGCCAGCAGTTTTCTCCCGGGGACAGGCCGTAGCCACGATACGCAGTATTTT.

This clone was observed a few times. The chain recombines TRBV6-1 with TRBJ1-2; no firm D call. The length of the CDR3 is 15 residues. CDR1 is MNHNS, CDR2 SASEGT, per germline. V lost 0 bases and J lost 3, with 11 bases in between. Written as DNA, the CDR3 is TGTGCCAGCAGTGAAGCTGGGCCCAAGGACTATGGCTACACCTTC. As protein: CASSEAGPKDYGYTF.

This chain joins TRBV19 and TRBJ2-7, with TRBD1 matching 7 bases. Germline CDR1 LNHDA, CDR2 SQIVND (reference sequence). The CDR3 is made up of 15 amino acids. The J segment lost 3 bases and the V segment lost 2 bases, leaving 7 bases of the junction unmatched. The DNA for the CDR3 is TGTGCCAGTAGTATATCGACAGGGTGGGTCTACGAGCAGTACTTC. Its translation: CASSISTGWVYEQYF.

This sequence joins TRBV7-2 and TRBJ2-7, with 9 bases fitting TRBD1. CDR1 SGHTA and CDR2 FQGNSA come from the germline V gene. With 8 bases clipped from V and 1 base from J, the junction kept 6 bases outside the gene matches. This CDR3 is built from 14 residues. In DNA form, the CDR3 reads TGTGCCAGCCGGGACAGGGACCTTTCCTACGAGCAGTACTTC. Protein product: CASRDRDLSYEQYF.

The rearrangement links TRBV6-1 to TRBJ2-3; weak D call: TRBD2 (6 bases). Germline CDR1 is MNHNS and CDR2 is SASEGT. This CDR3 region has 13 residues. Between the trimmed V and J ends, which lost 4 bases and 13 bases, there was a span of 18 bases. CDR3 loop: CASSGGGIAREYF. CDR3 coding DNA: TGTGCCAGCAGTGGGGGAGGTATCGCACGGGAGTATTTT.

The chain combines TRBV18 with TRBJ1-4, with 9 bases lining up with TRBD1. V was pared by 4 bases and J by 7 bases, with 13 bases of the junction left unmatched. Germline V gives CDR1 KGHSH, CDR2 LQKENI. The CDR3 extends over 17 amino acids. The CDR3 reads CASSQSPGTGSTEKLFF. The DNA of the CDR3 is TGTGCCAGCTCACAAAGTCCCGGGACAGGGTCGACTGAAAAACTGTTTTTT.

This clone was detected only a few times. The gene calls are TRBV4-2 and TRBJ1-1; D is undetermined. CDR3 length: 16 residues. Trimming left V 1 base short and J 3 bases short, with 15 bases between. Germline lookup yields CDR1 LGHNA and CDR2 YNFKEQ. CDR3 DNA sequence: TGTGCCAGCAGCCAAGGGCGGAGGCAGGACGACACTGAAGCTTTCTTT. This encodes CASSQGRRQDDTEAFF.

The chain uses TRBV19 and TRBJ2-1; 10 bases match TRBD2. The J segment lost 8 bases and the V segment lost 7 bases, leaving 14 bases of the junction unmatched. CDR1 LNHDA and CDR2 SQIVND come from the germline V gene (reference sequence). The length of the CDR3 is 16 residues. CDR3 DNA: TGTGCCAGTACCCCTAGCGGGAGCCTTGAGAGGTATGAGCAGTTCTTC. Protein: CASTPSGSLERYEQFF. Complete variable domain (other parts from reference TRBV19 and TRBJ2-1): DGGITQSPKYLFRKEGQNVTLSCEQNLNHDAMYWYRQDPGQGLRLIYYSQIVNDFQKGDIAEGYSVSREKKESFPLTVTSAQKNPTAFYLCASTPSGSLERYEQFFGPGTRLTVL.

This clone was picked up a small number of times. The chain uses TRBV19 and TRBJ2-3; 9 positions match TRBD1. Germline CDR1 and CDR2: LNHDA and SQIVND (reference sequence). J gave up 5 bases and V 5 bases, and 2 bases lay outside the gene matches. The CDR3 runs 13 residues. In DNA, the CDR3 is TGTGCCAGTAGTGGGACAGGGAAAGATACGCAGTATTTT. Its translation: CASSGTGKDTQYF.

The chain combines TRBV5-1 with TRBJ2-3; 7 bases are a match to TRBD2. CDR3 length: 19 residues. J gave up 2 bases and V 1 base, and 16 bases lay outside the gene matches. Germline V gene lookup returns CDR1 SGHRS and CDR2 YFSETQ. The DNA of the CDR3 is TGCGCCAGCAGCTTGCTATCTGGTGCGGGAGCTACCACCACAGATACGCAGTATTTT. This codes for CASSLLSGAGATTTDTQYF.

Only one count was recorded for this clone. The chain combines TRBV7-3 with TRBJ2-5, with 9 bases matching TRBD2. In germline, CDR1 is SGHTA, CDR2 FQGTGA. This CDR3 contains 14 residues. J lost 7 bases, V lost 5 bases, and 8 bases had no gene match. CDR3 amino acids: CASSPGTSYVTQYF. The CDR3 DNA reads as TGTGCCAGCAGCCCCGGGACTAGCTATGTGACCCAGTACTTC.